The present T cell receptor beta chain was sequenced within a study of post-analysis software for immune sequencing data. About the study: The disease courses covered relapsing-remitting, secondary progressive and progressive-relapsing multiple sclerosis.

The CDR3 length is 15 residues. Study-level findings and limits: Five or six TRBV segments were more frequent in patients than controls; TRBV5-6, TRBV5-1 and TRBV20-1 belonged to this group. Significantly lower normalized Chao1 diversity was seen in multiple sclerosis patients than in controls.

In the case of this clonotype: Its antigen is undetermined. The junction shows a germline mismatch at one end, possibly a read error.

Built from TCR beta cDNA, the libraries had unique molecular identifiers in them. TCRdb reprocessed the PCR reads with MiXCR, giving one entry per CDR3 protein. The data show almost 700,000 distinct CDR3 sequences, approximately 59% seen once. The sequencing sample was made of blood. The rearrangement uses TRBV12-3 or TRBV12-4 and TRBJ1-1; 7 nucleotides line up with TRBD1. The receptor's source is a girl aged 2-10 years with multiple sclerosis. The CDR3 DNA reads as TGTGCCAGCAGGCCGACAGGGTTGGGGAACACCGAAGCTTTCTTT. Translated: CASRPTGLGNTEAFF.